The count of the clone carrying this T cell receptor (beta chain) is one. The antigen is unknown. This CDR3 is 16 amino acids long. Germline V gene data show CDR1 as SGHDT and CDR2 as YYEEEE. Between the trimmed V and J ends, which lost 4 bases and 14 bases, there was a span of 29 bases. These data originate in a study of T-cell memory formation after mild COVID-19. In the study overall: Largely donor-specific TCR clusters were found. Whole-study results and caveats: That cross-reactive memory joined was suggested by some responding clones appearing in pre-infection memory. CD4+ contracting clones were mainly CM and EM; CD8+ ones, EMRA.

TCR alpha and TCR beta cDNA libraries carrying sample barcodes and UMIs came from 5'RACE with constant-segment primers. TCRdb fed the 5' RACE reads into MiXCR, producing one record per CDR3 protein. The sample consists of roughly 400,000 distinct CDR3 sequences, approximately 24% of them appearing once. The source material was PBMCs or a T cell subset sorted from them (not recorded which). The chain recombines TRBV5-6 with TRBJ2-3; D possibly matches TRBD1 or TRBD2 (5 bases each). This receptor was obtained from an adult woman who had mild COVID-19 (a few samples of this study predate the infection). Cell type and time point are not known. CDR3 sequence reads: CASSPTSWTTRKSAYF. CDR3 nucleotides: TGTGCCAGCAGCCCAACTTCTTGGACAACTAGAAAGTCTGCGTATTTT.